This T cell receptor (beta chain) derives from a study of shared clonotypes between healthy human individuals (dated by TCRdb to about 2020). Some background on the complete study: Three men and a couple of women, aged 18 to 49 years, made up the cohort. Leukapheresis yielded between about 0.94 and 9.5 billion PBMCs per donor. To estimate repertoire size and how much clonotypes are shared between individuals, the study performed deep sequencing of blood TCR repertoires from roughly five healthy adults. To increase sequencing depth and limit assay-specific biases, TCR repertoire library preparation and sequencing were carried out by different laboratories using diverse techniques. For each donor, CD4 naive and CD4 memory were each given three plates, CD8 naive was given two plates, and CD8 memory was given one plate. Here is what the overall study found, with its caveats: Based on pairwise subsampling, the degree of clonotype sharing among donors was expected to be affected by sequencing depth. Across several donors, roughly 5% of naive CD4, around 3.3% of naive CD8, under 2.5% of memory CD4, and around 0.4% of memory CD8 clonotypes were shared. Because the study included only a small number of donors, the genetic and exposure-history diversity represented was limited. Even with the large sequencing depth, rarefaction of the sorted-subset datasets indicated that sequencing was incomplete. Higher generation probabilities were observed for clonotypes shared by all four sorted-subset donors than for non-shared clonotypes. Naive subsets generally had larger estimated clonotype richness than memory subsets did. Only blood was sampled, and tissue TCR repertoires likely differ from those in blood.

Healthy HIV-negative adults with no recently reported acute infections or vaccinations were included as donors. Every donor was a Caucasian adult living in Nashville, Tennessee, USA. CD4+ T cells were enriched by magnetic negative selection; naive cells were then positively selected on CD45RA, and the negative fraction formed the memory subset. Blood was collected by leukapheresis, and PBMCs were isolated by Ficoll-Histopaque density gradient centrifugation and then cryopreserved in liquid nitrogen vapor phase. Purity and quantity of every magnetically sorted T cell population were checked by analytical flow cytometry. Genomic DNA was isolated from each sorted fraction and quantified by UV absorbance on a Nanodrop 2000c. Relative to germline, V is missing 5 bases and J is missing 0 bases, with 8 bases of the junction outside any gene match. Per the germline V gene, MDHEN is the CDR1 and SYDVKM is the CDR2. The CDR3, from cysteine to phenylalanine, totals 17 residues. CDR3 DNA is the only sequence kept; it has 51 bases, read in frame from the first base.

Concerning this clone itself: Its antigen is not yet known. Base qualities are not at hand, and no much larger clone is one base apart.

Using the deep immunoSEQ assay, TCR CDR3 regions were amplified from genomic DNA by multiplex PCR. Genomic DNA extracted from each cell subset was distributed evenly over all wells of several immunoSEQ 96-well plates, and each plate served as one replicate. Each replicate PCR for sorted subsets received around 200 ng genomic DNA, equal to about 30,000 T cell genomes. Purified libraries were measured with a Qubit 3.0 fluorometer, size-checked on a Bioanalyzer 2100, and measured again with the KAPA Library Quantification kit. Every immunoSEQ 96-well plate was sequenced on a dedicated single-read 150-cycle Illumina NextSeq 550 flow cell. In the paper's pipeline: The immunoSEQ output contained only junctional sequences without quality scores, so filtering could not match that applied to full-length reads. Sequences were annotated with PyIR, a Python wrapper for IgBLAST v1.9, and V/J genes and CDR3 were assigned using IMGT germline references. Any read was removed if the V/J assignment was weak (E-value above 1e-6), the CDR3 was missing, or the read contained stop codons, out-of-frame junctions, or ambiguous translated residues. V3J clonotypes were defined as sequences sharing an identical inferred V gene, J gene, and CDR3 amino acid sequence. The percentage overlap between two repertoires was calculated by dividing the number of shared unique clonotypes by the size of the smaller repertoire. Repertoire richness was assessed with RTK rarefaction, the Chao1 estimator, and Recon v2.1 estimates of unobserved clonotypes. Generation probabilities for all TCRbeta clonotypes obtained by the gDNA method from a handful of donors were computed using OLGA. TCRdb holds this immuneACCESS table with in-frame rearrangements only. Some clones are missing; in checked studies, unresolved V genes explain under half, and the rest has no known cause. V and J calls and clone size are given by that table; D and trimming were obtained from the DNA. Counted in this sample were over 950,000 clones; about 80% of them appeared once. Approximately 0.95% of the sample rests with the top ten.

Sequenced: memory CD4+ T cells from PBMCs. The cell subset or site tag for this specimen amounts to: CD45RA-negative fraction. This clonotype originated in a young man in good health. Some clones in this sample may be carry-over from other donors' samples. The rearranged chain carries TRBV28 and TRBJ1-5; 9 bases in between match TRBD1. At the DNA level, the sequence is TGTGCCAGCAGTGAAAACAGGGGGCGGGATAGCAATCAGCCCCAGCATTTT. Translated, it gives CASSENRGRDSNQPQHF.